This T cell receptor (beta chain) was identified during a study of blood T cell repertoires in COVID-19. A few counts support this clone. Libraries were prepared by immunoSEQ multiplex PCR; TCRdb keeps only in-frame clonotypes and omits some of them. Altogether under 350,000 clones are present, roughly 85% being singletons, with the ten largest covering around 4.5%. Trimming removed 0 bases from V and 7 bases from J, with 10 bases in between. The CDR3 sequence is 13 residues long. Germline lookup yields CDR1 SGHVS and CDR2 FNYEAQ. The sequence was collected from a middle-aged woman with acute COVID-19. The chain has TRBV7-6 and TRBJ2-7; no clear D. Sequences were obtained from PBMCs or T cells enriched from blood (not recorded which). This CDR3 is CASSLAKSLEQYF. The CDR3 region has the DNA TGTGCCAGCAGCTTAGCGAAGTCCCTAGAGCAGTACTTC.